This T cell receptor (beta chain) was captured by sequencing in a study of tumor-infiltrating lymphocytes in oesophageal squamous cell carcinoma. Trimming took off 6 bases at V and 3 bases at J, with 12 bases between the two ends. This CDR3 spans 14 amino acids. The germline V gene encodes CDR1 KGHDR and CDR2 SFDVKD. TCRdb analysed the PCR reads with MiXCR anew, one entry per CDR3 protein. The sample yields fewer than 20,000 distinct CDR3 sequences, over 40% seen once. The sequenced material came from normal esophageal tissue next to the tumor. The gene calls are TRBV24-1 and TRBJ2-3; a weak D match, TRBD2 (6 bases). The clonotype comes from a female donor with esophageal squamous cell carcinoma. CDR3 nucleotides: TGTGCCACCAGTTCAATCGGGAGAACAGATACGCAGTATTTT. Translated: CATSSIGRTDTQYF.